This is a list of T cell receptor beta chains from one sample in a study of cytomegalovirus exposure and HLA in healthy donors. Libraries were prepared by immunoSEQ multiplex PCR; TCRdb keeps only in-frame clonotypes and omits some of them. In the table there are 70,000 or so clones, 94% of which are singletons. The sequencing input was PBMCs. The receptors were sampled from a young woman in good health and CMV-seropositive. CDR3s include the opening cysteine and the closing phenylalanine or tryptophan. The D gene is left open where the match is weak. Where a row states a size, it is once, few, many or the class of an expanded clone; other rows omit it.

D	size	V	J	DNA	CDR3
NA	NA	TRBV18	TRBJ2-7	TGTGCCAGCTCACCCGGGGTTACCTACGAGCAGTACTTC	CASSPGVTYEQYF
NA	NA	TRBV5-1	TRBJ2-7	TGCGCCAGCAGCTTGGTAGGGCAAGGAGGCGAGCAGTACTTC	CASSLVGQGGEQYF
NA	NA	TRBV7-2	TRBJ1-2	TGTGCCAGCAGTATCAGGGAAGGCTATGGCTACACCTTC	CASSIREGYGYTF
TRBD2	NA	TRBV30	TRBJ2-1	TGTGCCCAAGTGGTGGAAGCGGGGATCTACAATGAGCAGTTCTTC	CAQVVEAGIYNEQFF
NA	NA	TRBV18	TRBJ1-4	TGTGCCAGCTCACCCCGGGGTGCAACTAATGAAAAACTGTTTTTT	CASSPRGATNEKLFF
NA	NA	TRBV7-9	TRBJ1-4	TGTGCCCAGCAAGAGGGTTTGGGTGAAAAACTGTTTTTT	CAQQEGLGEKLFF
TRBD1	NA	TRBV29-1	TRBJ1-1	TGCAGCGTTGGGCAGGGGGTCCGCACTGAAGCTTTCTTT	CSVGQGVRTEAFF
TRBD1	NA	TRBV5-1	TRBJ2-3	TGCGCCAGCAGCTTAGGGACAGGGAGAGATACGCAGTATTTT	CASSLGTGRDTQYF
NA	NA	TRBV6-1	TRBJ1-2	TGTGCCAGCAGTGCAGGGGCAAATGGCTACACCTTC	CASSAGANGYTF
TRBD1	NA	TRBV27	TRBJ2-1	TGTGCCAGCAGGGAGGGACAGGCACCCTACAATGAGCAGTTCTTC	CASREGQAPYNEQFF
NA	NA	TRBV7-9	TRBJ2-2	TGTGCCAGCAGCTCAGGTGTAGCGGTGAGCGGGGAGCTGTTTTTT	CASSSGVAVSGELFF
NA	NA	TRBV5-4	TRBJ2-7	TGTGCCAGCAGTGCGGGACGGACCTACGAGCAGTACTTC	CASSAGRTYEQYF
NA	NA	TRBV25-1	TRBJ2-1	TGTGCCAGCAGTGAATTCGAGTACAATGAGCAGTTCTTC	CASSEFEYNEQFF
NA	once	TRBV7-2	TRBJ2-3	TGTGCCAGCAGCTGGCAGGGTTCCGATACGCAGTATTTT	CASSWQGSDTQYF
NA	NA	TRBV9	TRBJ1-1	TGTGCCAGCAGCGTAGGGGCGAACACTGAAGCTTTCTTT	CASSVGANTEAFF
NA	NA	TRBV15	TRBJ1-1	TGTGCCACCAGCAGAGATCGGAGCGGGAACACTGAAGCTTTCTTT	CATSRDRSGNTEAFF
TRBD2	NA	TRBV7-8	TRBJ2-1	TGTGCCAGCAGCTTAGGAGCAAGCGGGGTATACAATGAGCAGTTCTTC	CASSLGASGVYNEQFF
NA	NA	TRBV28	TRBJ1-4	TGTGCCAGCATTTCGGATGAAAAACTGTTTTTT	CASISDEKLFF
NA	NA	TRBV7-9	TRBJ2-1	TGTGCCAGCAGCTTAGGCCCTTCTAGGATCAATGAGCAGTTCTTC	CASSLGPSRINEQFF
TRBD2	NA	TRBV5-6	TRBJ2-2	TGTGCCAGCAGCTTGGGTAGCGGGGCCGGGGAGCTGTTTTTT	CASSLGSGAGELFF
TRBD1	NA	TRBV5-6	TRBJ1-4	TGTGCCAGCAGCTTGGGATGGACAGGGGGACTTGCAACTAATGAAAAACTGTTTTTT	CASSLGWTGGLATNEKLFF
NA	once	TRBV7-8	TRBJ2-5	TGTGCCAGCAGCTTATGGGGCCCTCAAGAGACCCAGTACTTC	CASSLWGPQETQYF
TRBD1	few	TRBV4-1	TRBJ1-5	TGCGCCAGCAGCCAAGGACAGGGCCCCGATCAGCCCCAGCATTTT	CASSQGQGPDQPQHF
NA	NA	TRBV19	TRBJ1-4	TGTGCCAGTCAAGGAACGGGTGAAAAACTGTTTTTT	CASQGTGEKLFF
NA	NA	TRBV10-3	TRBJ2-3	TGTGCCATCAGTGTAATTAGTACAGATACGCAGTATTTT	CAISVISTDTQYF
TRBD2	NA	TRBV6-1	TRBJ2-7	TGTGCCAGCAGTGAATGGTTTAGGCTAGCGGGGAGTTACACTACCTACGAGCAGTACTTC	CASSEWFRLAGSYTTYEQYF
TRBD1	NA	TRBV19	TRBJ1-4	TGTGCCAGTAGTATTCGCGGGGACAGGAGGGATGAAAAACTGTTTTTT	CASSIRGDRRDEKLFF
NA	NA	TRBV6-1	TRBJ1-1	TGTGCCAGCAGTGAAGTAGGGACACTGGGGTCGGTCACTGAAGCTTTCTTT	CASSEVGTLGSVTEAFF
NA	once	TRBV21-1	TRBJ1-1	TGTGCCAGCAGCAAAGTGGACAGGGGCGACACTGAAGCTTTCTTT	CASSKVDRGDTEAFF
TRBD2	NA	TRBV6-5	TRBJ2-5	TGTGCCACAAGGACTAGCGATCAAGAGACCCAGTACTTC	CATRTSDQETQYF
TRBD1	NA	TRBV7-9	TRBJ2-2	TGTGCCAGCAGCGAGGACAGGGGAGACACCGGGGAGCTGTTTTTT	CASSEDRGDTGELFF
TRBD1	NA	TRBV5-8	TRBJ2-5	TGTGCCAGAGCGGACAGGGGCGAGACCCAGTACTTC	CARADRGETQYF
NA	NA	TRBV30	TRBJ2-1	TGTGCCTGGAGTTCCGTCGAGTCCAACAATGAGCAGTTCTTC	CAWSSVESNNEQFF
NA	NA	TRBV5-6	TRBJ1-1	TGTGCCAGCCAGCTGGGCCGGGGAAGCACTGAAGCTTTCTTT	CASQLGRGSTEAFF
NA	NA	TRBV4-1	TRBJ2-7	TGCGCCAGCAGCCAGTCAGGGGCTAGATACGAGCAGTACTTC	CASSQSGARYEQYF
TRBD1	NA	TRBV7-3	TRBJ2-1	TGTGCCAGCAGCTTATTTCTCAGGGGGCAGGGGTCTTCGGGTGAGCAGTTCTTC	CASSLFLRGQGSSGEQFF
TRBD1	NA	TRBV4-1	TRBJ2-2	TGCGCCAGCAGCCAACGACAGGGAACGGTGGCCGGGGAGCTGTTTTTT	CASSQRQGTVAGELFF
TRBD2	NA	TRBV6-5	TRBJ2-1	TGTGCCAGCAGTTTCCGAACCGGGACTAGAGACAATGAGCAGTTCTTC	CASSFRTGTRDNEQFF
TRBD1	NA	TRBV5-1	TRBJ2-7	TGCGCCAGCAGCCCTCCCCTTGGGACAGGTTATTCCTACGAGCAGTACTTC	CASSPPLGTGYSYEQYF